This T cell receptor beta chain was recorded in a study of blood T cell repertoires in COVID-19. Across the study: Specimens from acute and convalescent COVID-19 originated in the United States, Italy and Spain. Nucleic acid was either cDNA or gDNA, and it came from T cells, B-cell-depleted T cells, or PBMCs.

In the authors' methods: Amplification of reference gene primers provided the estimated nucleated cell counts. Libraries were prepared by immunoSEQ multiplex PCR; TCRdb keeps only in-frame clonotypes and omits some of them. That table is the source of V, J and clone size, and D and trimming were worked out from the DNA. Among 250,000 to 350,000 clones listed, about 91% were seen once. This CDR3 is 15 amino acids long. The junction had 10 bases not matched to a gene; V was cut back by 6 bases and J by 9 bases. Germline V lookup: CDR1 MNHEY, CDR2 SMNVEV (reference sequence). The TCR comes from a woman in her twenties or thirties who had recovered from COVID-19. Input material: peripheral blood. V and J are TRBV27 and TRBJ2-2; 10 bases fit TRBD2. In nucleotides, the CDR3 is TGTGCCAGCAGAGGGAGCGGGGGGGCGGGAAGGGAGCTGTTTTTT. Protein product: CASRGSGGAGRELFF.